The 10 T cell receptor beta chains below all came from one sample that was sequenced in a study of T cells after yellow fever vaccination. TCRdb called the 5' RACE reads again in MiXCR, with one record for every CDR3 protein. The top ten clones hold over 15% of a sample with 350,000 to 450,000 distinct CDR3 sequences, around 20% of them seen once. The material was PBMCs, obtained before the yellow fever booster vaccination. These receptors all come from a man aged 18 to 30 who received the YFV17D yellow fever vaccine.

J is TRBJ1-2 and V is TRBV5-6; TRBD1 might be the D (5 bases). V was clipped by 3 bases and J by 4 bases, with 10 bases between them. This CDR3 contains 13 residues. Looked up from germline, CDR1 is SGHDT and CDR2 is YYEEEE. The CDR3 region is CASSSGRVYGYTF. The CDR3 nucleotides read TGTGCCAGCAGCTCGGGACGAGTCTATGGCTACACCTTC.

This clonotype was seen a few times. The CDR3 DNA reads TGTGCCAGCAGCTCCCCCTGGGCGTCACCCCTCCACTTT. It yields the protein CASSSPWASPLHF. The chain has TRBV7-9 and TRBJ1-6; D remains ambiguous. The CDR3 loop spans 13 amino acids. Germline V gene data show CDR1 as SEHNR and CDR2 as FQNEAQ (reference sequence). V lost 4 bases to trimming and J lost 10 bases, with 11 bases between them. Full variable domain (missing parts from reference TRBV7-9 and TRBJ1-6): DTGVSQNPRHKITKRGQNVTFRCDPISEHNRLYWYRQTLGQGPEFLTYFQNEAQLEKSRLLSDRFSAERPKGSFSTLEIQRTEQGDSAMYLCASSSPWASPLHFGNGTRLTVT.

This clonotype was counted a few times. This chain uses TRBV6-5 with TRBJ2-3; no firm D call. The length of the CDR3 is 15 residues. Looked up from germline, CDR1 is MNHEY and CDR2 is SVGAGI. V lost 6 bases, J lost 2 bases, and 15 bases lay in between. The CDR3 nucleotides read TGTGCCAGCAGCCTGATCGGAGAGGTCACAGATACGCAGTATTTT. Translation: CASSLIGEVTDTQYF.

Only a few counts were recorded for this clonotype. The chain is built from TRBV9 and TRBJ1-2; the D is unclear. The germline V gene has CDR1 SGDLS and CDR2 YYNGEE. The CDR3 length is 16 residues. V lost 0 bases, J lost 7 bases, and 19 bases lay in between. CDR3 loop: CASSVDLGPGSGGYTF. The CDR3, as DNA: TGTGCCAGCAGCGTAGATTTAGGACCTGGCTCCGGTGGCTACACCTTC.

In its sample, this clonotype was seen once. This chain joins TRBV6-2 or TRBV6-3 and TRBJ2-3; D not certain. V was clipped by 6 bases and J by 5 bases, with 15 bases between them. Germline CDR1 MNHEY, CDR2 SVGEGT. There are 14 residues in the CDR3. CDR3: CASRPPRFGDTQYF. CDR3 bases: TGTGCCAGCAGGCCACCACGGTTCGGAGATACGCAGTATTTT.

This clonotype came up a few times. The CDR3 sequence: CASSETLTGRPTDTQYF. The DNA for the CDR3 is TGTGCCAGCAGCGAAACCCTGACAGGGAGGCCCACAGATACGCAGTATTTT. V is TRBV7-9 and J is TRBJ2-3, with D possibly being TRBD1 (7 bases). CDR3 length: 17 residues. Trimming removed 5 bases at V and 2 bases at J, with 20 bases between. Germline V gene data show CDR1 as SEHNR and CDR2 as FQNEAQ (reference sequence).

This clonotype was observed a handful of times. The CDR3 spells CASSVRDRVPIYGYTF. CDR3 coding DNA: TGTGCCAGCAGTGTTCGGGACAGGGTTCCTATCTATGGCTACACCTTC. The chain combines TRBV6-1 with TRBJ1-2; TRBD1 agrees at 9 bases. CDR3 length equals 16 residues. The ends lost 4 bases at V and 4 bases at J; junction bases unmatched: 10. Germline V gene data show CDR1 as MNHNS and CDR2 as SASEGT.

The V and J genes are TRBV27 and TRBJ1-6; the D gene is possibly TRBD1 (5 bases). Looked up from germline, CDR1 is MNHEY and CDR2 is SMNVEV (reference sequence). The CDR3 is 15 residues long. The V and J ends lost 4 bases and 16 bases respectively, with 23 bases between them. This CDR3 is CASSSRDFSPLGLHF. The CDR3 bases are TGTGCCAGCAGTTCCCGGGACTTCTCACCCCTCGGTCTCCACTTT.

In this sample, this clonotype turned up a few times. The chain uses TRBV12-3 or TRBV12-4 and TRBJ1-1; no firm D call. V gave up 8 bases and J gave up 3 bases, with 7 bases separating them. This CDR3 comprises 11 residues. The CDR3 spells CASGQDTEAFF. The CDR3 coding sequence is TGTGCCAGCGGGCAGGACACTGAAGCTTTCTTT.

The table lists this clonotype with a few counts. This chain uses TRBV29-1 with TRBJ1-1; D uncertain. This CDR3 contains 11 residues. From germline, CDR1 is SQVTM and CDR2 ANQGSEA. This CDR3 reads CRATQNTEAFF. In DNA, the CDR3 is TGCAGGGCTACCCAGAACACTGAAGCTTTCTTT.